This T cell receptor (beta chain) was documented in a study of siplizumab effects on memory and regulatory T cells. Using immunoSEQ multiplex PCR, the repertoire was profiled, and TCRdb retains in-frame clones only, with some absent. Of 62,000 or so clones in the sample, 75% to 90% were seen once. Germline CDR1 SGHRS, CDR2 YFSETQ. CDR3 length: 14 residues. Trimming removed 0 bases from V and 5 bases from J, with 11 bases in between. A single count supports this clone. This specimen includes other DNA sequences encoding the same CDR3. Unstimulated naive, memory, effector memory and TEMRA subsets were subjected to sequencing in a few donor pairs.

Input material: memory CD4+ T cells sorted from blood. The receptor was derived from a human donor in good health. V is TRBV5-1 and J is TRBJ1-2; no reliable D call. CDR3 nucleotides: TGCGCCAGCAGCTTGGGGGTCGGAGGATATGGCTACACCTTC. Amino acid sequence: CASSLGVGGYGYTF.